This TCR beta chain was sequenced during a study of blood T cell repertoires in COVID-19 (dated by TCRdb to between 2020 and 2021). About the study as a whole: The collaborator samples originated in the United States, Italy and Spain and spanned the acute and convalescent phases of COVID-19. The prospective study material was composed of cDNA or gDNA derived from T cells, B-cell-depleted T cells, or PBMCs. Deeply sampled blood TCRbeta repertoires from subjects exposed to, actively infected with, or recovered from COVID-19 were included in the dataset. The repertoires were released in a freely available public database meant as a resource for research on the immune response to SARS-CoV-2. Samples were obtained from the ongoing ImmuneRACE study (first 160 participants) and from 1,254 subjects provided by 6 global collaborators. Sample metadata almost always included a de-identified subject ID, COVID-19 status, age in years and sex. HLA class I and class II types, where available, came from metadata supplied by the sample provider rather than from assay-based typing.

Whole blood was collected in K2EDTA tubes by collaborating institutions according to the institutions' own protocols. For TCRbeta analysis, collaborators shipped samples in one of three forms: frozen whole blood, isolated PBMCs, or DNA extracted from either of those sample types. Notes on this clone: Its antigen remains undetermined. No much larger clonotype is one base removed from it; base qualities were not supplied.

TCRbeta CDR3 regions were amplified from genomic DNA by means of the immunoSEQ Assay, a bias-controlled multiplex PCR. Per the source publication's procedure: The number of nucleated cells in each sample was estimated by amplification of reference gene primers within the assay. Sequence reads were collapsed and filtered to measure the absolute abundance of every unique TCRbeta CDR3 rearrangement. Productive Simpson clonality was computed per sample as the square root of Simpson's diversity index over productive rearrangements. This is the immuneACCESS table as TCRdb keeps it, with only in-frame sequences that have V and J called. A part of the clones is gone; compared with another copy, unresolved V genes explain less than half, and the rest is unexplained. From that table come the V and J calls and clone size; the DNA was used to work out D and trimming. The sample data list about 47,000 clones, and over 75% of these were observed just once. The ten largest make up roughly 3% of the sample.

Measured from the cysteine to the phenylalanine, the CDR3 is 13 residues long. Of the read, only the CDR3 DNA is kept; its 39 bases are in frame from base 1. V was cut back by 2 bases and J by 5 bases, leaving a gap of 9 bases between them. CDR1 MNHNY and CDR2 SVGAGI were looked up in the germline V gene (reference sequence). Here is what the overall study found, with its caveats: The quantity of clinical and demographic metadata differed by source and by participant and was supplied without curation.

Sequencing was done on a sample of peripheral blood. The origin of this receptor is a man aged 45-60 years with active COVID-19. The sequence joins TRBV6-6 to TRBJ2-5; the D gene is unclear. The CDR3 has the sequence CASSYQSGETQYF. Read as DNA, the sequence is TGTGCCAGCAGTTACCAATCCGGGGAGACCCAGTACTTC.